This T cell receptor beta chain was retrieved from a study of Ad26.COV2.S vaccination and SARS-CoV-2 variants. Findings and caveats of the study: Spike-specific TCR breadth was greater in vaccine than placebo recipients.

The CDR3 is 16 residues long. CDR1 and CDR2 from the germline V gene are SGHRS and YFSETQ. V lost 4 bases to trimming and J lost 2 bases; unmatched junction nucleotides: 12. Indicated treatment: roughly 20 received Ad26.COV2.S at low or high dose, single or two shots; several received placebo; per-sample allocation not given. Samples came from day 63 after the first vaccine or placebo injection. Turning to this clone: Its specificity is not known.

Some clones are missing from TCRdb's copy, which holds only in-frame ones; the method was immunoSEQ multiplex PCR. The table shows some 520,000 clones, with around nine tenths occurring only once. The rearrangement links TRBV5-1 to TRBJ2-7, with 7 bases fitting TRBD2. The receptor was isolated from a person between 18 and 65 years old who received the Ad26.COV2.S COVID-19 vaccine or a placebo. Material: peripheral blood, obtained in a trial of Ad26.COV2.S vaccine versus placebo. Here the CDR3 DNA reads TGCGCCAGCAGCACCGGACTAGACGGATACACCTACGAGCAGTACTTC. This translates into CASSTGLDGYTYEQYF.